This T cell receptor beta chain was recorded in a study of T cells in Graves' hyperthyroidism and ophthalmopathy (dated by TCRdb to between 2017 and 2020). For context, the study as a whole: Peripheral blood samples were taken at the time of initial diagnosis, prior to any treatment. After blood sampling, hyperthyroidism patients were treated with methimazole at a starting dose of 30 mg daily, and ophthalmopathy patients were treated with high-dose intravenous methylprednisolone. The roughly 91 discovery patients were randomly divided into training and test sets at a 7:3 ratio. Prospective prediction of ophthalmopathy was tested in an independent validation cohort of approximately 19 hyperthyroidism patients and 15 to 17 patients who later progressed to ophthalmopathy. The study also compared thyroid tissue and blood T-cell repertoires from roughly 6 Graves' hyperthyroidism patients. According to the paper, TCR Vbeta CDR3 sequencing was carried out on around 140 peripheral blood samples, which came from around 43 ophthalmopathy, under 80 hyperthyroidism and about 17 progressor patients. To identify distinguishing TCR V-J signatures, a discovery cohort of some 99 patients was used, comprising 40 to 45 with Graves' ophthalmopathy and approximately 57 with stable Graves' hyperthyroidism.

What the work shows at the level of the full study, not this receptor alone: Sample size was not statistically predetermined, and blinding of investigators to group allocation was not performed. In validation, the model predicted progression to ophthalmopathy with 55% to 71% sensitivity and about 73% specificity, a median of approximately 6.7 months before onset. Most expanded thyroid clonotypes (frequency above 0.001) were also found in blood, which suggests that blood repertoires may mirror thyroid immune responses. In cross-validation, a model built on a 13 V-J signature told ophthalmopathy apart from stable hyperthyroidism with just under 90% sensitivity and about 81% specificity, and in testing the same model reached 80%/75%.

The hyperthyroidism patients were between 18 and 65 years old and newly diagnosed, with a disease duration of less than 2 months. Any patient with an uncontrolled infection, another autoimmune disease, pregnancy or lactation was excluded. Diagnoses were established on the basis of clinical symptoms, serum thyroxine and TRAb, thyroid ultrasound, and orbital computed tomography. Blood from progressor patients was drawn when they were first diagnosed with hyperthyroidism, before any ophthalmopathy symptoms appeared. PBMCs were isolated from about 10 ml of fresh peripheral blood by Ficoll-Paque density gradient centrifugation. Progressor patients were defined as those initially diagnosed with Graves' hyperthyroidism in whom ophthalmopathy developed during follow-up. Total RNA was extracted with Trizol reagent, and quality was checked on an Agilent 2100 Bioanalyzer. This clonotype was recorded once. Its antigen specificity is not known. Base qualities are missing; no much larger clone stands one base away. Evidence from a single read is weak.

The TCR beta CDR3 regions were amplified from RNA transcripts. For the first round of RT-PCR on the TCR CDR3, the HTBI primer set was used together with the Qiagen OneStep RT-PCR kit. A second multiplex PCR round built the libraries, followed by size selection and purification. The libraries were sequenced on an Illumina HiSeq2000 using paired-end 100 bp reads. Regarding the original processing steps: Raw data were processed with SOAPnuke, discarding reads with adapters, uncalled bases, mean Phred below 15, or no exact constant-primer or identifier match. High-quality paired reads were merged with COPE v1.2.5, and unique nucleotide sequences were defined as clonotypes. MiTCR v1.1 was used to align clonotypes to the IMGT TRBV, TRBD and TRBJ reference segments. The analysis included only V-J combinations with a frequency above 0.0001, which together covered 99% to 99.2% of the repertoires. The TCS score was defined as F50 (clonal expansion) divided by E x V (chaos), with BLOSUM62-based TCRdist calculated between CDR3 peptides within each V-J. Welch's t-statistics and random forest reduced around 520 V-J features to under 15, which were used in a naive Bayes classifier (R e1071). TCRdb applied fastp at Q25 and MiXCR to the public reads, then kept only in-frame beta chains. Every CDR3 protein is listed once, alongside the most common genes and DNA of its rows. TCRdb's processing, not the authors', yielded these V and J calls. Recorded for this sample are fewer than 300,000 distinct CDR3 sequences; less than 30% of them occurred a single time. The ten largest clones add up to 20% to 30% of the sample.

The sample was blood. This receptor was identified in a man aged 40-49 years with Graves' hyperthyroidism that later progressed to Graves' ophthalmopathy.

The CDR3 loop reads CASISDTTRRYEQYF. The DNA sequence is TGTGCCAGCATTTCCGACACAACGAGACGCTACGAGCAGTACTTC. The rearranged chain carries TRBV6-5 and TRBJ2-7, with the identity of the D gene unclear. From cysteine to phenylalanine, the CDR3 is 15 amino acids long. Left in the record is the CDR3 DNA by itself, 45 bases read in frame from the first base. The germline V gene sets CDR1 to MNHEY and CDR2 to SVGAGI. The V and J ends are trimmed by 7 bases and 3 bases, leaving 19 bases between them.